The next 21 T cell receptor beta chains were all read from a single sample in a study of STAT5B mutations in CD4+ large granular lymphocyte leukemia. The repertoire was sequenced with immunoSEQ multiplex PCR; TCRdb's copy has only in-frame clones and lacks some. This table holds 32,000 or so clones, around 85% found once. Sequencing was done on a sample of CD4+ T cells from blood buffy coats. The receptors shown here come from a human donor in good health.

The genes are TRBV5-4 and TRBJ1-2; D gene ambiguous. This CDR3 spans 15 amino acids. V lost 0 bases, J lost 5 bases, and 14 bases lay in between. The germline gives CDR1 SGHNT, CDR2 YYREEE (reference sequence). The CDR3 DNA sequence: TGTGCCAGCAGCTTGGTAGGCCGGGATGAGTATGGCTACACCTTC. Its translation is CASSLVGRDEYGYTF. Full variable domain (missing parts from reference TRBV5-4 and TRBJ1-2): ETGVTQSPTHLIKTRGQQVTLRCSSQSGHNTVSWYQQALGQGPQFIFQYYREEENGRGNFPPRFSGLQFPNYSSELNVNALELDDSALYLCASSLVGRDEYGYTFGSGTRLTVV.

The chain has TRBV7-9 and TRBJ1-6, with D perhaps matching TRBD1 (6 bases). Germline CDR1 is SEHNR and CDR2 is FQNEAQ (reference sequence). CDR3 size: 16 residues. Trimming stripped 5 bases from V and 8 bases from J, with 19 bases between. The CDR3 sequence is CASSPSNRVLDSPLHF. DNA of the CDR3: TGTGCCAGCAGCCCGTCCAACAGGGTATTGGATTCACCCCTCCACTTT. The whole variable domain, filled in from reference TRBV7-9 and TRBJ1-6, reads DTGVSQNPRHKITKRGQNVTFRCDPISEHNRLYWYRQTLGQGPEFLTYFQNEAQLEKSRLLSDRFSAERPKGSFSTLEIQRTEQGDSAMYLCASSPSNRVLDSPLHFGNGTRLTVT.

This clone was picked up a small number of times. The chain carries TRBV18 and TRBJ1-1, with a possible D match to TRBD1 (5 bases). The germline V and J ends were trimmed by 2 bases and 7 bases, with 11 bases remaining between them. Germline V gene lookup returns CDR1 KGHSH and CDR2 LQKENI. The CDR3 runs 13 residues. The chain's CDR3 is CASSPRQGSEAFF. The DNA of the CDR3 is TGTGCCAGCTCACCAAGGCAGGGCAGTGAAGCTTTCTTT.

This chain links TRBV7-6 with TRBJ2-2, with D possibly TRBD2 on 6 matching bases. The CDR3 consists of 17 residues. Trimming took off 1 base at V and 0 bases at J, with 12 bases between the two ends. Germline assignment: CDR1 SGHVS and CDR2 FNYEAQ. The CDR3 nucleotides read TGTGCCAGCAGCTTAGTATCTCCGGGGGCGAACACCGGGGAGCTGTTTTTT. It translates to CASSLVSPGANTGELFF.

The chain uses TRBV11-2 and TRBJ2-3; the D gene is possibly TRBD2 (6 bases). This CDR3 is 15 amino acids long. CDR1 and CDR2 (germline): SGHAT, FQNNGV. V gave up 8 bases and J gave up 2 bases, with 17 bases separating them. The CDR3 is CASSSRGLLTDTQYF. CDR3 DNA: TGTGCCAGCTCATCTCGGGGACTCCTCACAGATACGCAGTATTTT.

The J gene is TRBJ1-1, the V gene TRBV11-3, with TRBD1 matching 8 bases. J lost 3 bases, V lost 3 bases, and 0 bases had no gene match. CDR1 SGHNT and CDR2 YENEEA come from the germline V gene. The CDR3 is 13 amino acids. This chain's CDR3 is CASSLDRDTEAFF. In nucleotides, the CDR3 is TGTGCCAGCAGCTTGGACAGGGACACTGAAGCTTTCTTT.

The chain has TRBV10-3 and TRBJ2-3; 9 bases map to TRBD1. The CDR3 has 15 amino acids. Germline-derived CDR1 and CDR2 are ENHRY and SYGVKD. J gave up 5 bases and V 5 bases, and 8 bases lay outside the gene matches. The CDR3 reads CAISPGTGLGDTQYF. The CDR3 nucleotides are TGTGCCATCAGTCCCGGGACAGGGCTCGGAGATACGCAGTATTTT.

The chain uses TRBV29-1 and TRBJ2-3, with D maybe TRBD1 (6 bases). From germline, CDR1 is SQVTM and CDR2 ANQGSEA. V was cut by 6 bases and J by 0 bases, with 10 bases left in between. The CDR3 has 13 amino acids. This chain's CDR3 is CSVDSTSTDTQYF. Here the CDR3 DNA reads TGCAGCGTGGACAGTACTAGCACAGATACGCAGTATTTT.

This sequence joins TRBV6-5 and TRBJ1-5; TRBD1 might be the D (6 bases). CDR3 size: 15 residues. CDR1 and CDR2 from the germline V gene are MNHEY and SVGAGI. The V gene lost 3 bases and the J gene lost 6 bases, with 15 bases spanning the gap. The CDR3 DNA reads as TGTGCCAGCAGTTATTCCGGCAGGGGAACTCAGCCCCAGCATTTT. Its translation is CASSYSGRGTQPQHF.

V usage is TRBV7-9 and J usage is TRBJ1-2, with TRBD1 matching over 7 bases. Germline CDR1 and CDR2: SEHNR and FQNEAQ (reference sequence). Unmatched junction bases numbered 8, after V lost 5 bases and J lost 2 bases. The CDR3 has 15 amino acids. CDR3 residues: CASSPRDSENYGYTF. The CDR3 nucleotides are TGTGCCAGCAGCCCCCGGGACAGTGAAAACTATGGCTACACCTTC.

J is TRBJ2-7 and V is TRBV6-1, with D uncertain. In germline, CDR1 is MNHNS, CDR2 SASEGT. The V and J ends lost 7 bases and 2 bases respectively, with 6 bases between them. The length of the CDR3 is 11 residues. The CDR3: CASTQTYEQYV. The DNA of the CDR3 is TGTGCCAGCACCCAAACCTACGAGCAGTACGTC.

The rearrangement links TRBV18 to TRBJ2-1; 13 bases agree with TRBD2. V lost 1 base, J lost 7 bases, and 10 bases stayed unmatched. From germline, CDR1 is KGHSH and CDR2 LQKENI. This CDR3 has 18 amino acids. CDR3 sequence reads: CASSPQLAGGPGKNEQFF. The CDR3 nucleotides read TGTGCCAGCTCACCACAACTAGCGGGGGGGCCGGGGAAAAATGAGCAGTTCTTC.

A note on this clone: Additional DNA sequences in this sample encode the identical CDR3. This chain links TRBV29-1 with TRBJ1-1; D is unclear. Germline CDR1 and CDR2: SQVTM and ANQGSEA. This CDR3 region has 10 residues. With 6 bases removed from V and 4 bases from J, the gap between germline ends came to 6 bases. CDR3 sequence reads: CSVLGTEAFF. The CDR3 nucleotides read TGCAGCGTCCTCGGCACTGAAGCTTTCTTT.

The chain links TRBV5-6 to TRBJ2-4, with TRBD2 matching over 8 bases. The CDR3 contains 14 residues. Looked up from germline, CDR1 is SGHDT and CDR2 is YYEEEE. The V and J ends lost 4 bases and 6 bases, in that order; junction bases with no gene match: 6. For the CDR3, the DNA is TGTGCCAGCAGCCCCGGGAGGGTACCAAACATTCAGTACTTC. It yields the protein CASSPGRVPNIQYF.

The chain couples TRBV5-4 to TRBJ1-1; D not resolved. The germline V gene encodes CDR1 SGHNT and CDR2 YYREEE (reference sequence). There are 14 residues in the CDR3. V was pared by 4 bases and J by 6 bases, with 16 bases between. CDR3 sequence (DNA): TGTGCCAGCAGCCCGCCCACCGGTACGGCTGAAGCTTTCTTT. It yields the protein CASSPPTGTAEAFF.

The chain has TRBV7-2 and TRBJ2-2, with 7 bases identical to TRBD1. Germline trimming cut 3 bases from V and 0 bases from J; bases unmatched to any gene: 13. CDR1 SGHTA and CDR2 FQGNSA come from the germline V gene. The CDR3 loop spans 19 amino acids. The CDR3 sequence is CASSFRGLTGTANTGELFF. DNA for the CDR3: TGTGCCAGCAGCTTCAGAGGGTTGACCGGGACAGCGAACACCGGGGAGCTGTTTTTT.

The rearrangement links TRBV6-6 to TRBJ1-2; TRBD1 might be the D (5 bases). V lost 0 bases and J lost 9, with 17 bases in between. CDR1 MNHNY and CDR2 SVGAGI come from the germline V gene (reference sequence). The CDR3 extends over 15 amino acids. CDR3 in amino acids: CASSYSIRGDASYTF. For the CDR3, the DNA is TGTGCCAGCAGTTACTCGATAAGGGGTGATGCCAGCTACACCTTC.

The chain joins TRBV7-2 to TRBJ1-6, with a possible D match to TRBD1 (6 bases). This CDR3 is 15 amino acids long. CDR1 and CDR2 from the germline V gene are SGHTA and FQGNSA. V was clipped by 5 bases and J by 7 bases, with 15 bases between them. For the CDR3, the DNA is TGTGCCAGCAGCATCAGGACAGTCAGGAATTCACCCCTCCACTTT. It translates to CASSIRTVRNSPLHF.

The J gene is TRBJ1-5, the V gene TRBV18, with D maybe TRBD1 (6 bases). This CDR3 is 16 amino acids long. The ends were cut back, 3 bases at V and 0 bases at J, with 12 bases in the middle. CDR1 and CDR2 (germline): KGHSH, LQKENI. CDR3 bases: TGTGCCAGCTCACCGAACAGGGCGTATAGCAATCAGCCCCAGCATTTT. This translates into CASSPNRAYSNQPQHF.

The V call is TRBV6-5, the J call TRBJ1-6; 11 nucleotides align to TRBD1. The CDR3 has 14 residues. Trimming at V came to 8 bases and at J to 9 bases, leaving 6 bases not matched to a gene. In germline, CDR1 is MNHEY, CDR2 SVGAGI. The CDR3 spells CASCSGTGGSPLHF. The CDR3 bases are TGTGCCAGCTGTTCCGGGACAGGGGGTTCACCCCTCCACTTT.

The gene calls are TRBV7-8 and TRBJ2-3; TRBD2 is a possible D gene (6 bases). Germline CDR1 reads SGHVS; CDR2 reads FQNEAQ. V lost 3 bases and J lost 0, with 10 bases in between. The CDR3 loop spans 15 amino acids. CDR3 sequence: CASSFYGGSTDTQYF. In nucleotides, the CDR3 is TGTGCCAGCAGCTTCTACGGGGGTAGCACAGATACGCAGTATTTT.